Each of the 30 T cell receptor beta chains below was sequenced from the same sample in a study of CD8 T cells in ankylosing spondylitis. TCRdb recomputed calls from the 5' RACE reads with MiXCR, one row per CDR3 protein. The sample lists about 800,000 distinct CDR3 sequences, around 11% occurring once. Notes on the study in general: Apparently characteristic of ankylosing spondylitis blood was a TCR beta motif (under ten highly homologous variants).

Their target antigens are unknown. The sample consisted of blood, either unsorted or a sorted T cell fraction (not recorded which). These receptors all stem from a male donor with ankylosing spondylitis.

The chain uses TRBV6-1 and TRBJ2-2, with D unclear. This CDR3 comprises 15 residues. The V gene's germline CDR1 is MNHNS and CDR2 SASEGT. The V and J ends lost 3 bases and 1 base respectively, with 9 bases between them. Written as DNA, the CDR3 is TGTGCCAGCAGTGATATGGGCCGGAACACCGGGGAGCTGTTTTTT. It is translated as CASSDMGRNTGELFF.

In this sample, this clonotype turned up many times. The chain joins TRBV29-1 to TRBJ2-7; D gene ambiguous. Germline assignment: CDR1 SQVTM and CDR2 ANQGSEA. V lost 6 bases and J 3 bases, leaving 12 bases between the germline ends. This CDR3 region has 12 residues. CDR3 amino acids: CSVRLSFYEQYF. The CDR3 DNA reads as TGCAGCGTGCGACTTTCCTTCTACGAGCAGTACTTC.

At least ten counts were recorded for this clonotype. The rearrangement joins TRBV9 to TRBJ1-2; D is possibly TRBD1 (6 bases). Trimming cost V 0 bases and J 6 bases, with 18 bases left between them. The CDR3 is 16 amino acids. Germline CDR1 and CDR2: SGDLS and YYNGEE. For the CDR3, the DNA is TGTGCCAGCAGCGTAGGCGGAGGGGGGAGTGCGGATGGCTACACCTTC. It encodes CASSVGGGGSADGYTF.

The rearrangement joins TRBV20-1 to TRBJ1-4; 8 bases match TRBD1. Germline CDR1 and CDR2: DFQATT and SNEGSKA (reference sequence). This CDR3 region has 14 residues. Losses at the gene ends were 0 bases for V and 8 bases for J; bases not matched to a gene: 5. DNA for the CDR3: TGCAGTGCTAGAGAAATCCGGACAGGGGAAAAACTGTTTTTT. It yields the protein CSAREIRTGEKLFF.

The chain employs TRBV7-2 and TRBJ1-2; weak D call: TRBD1 (5 bases). The CDR3 is 14 residues long. In germline, CDR1 is SGHTA, CDR2 FQGNSA. V was clipped by 6 bases and J by 2 bases, with 13 bases between them. This CDR3 reads CASRRDETNYGYTF. The CDR3 DNA follows: TGTGCCAGCAGAAGGGACGAAACAAACTATGGCTACACCTTC.

The chain uses TRBV7-9 and TRBJ1-1, with D maybe TRBD1 (6 bases). Trimming removed 6 bases from V and 7 bases from J, with 18 bases in between. The germline gives CDR1 SEHNR, CDR2 FQNEAQ (reference sequence). CDR3 length: 14 amino acids. The CDR3 reads CASRFDLGGYEAFF. As DNA, the CDR3 is TGTGCCAGCAGGTTCGATTTGGGGGGCTATGAAGCTTTCTTT.

There are a few counts of this clonotype. The V call is TRBV7-2, the J call TRBJ1-2; possibly TRBD1 for D (5 bases). The germline gives CDR1 SGHTA, CDR2 FQGNSA. The CDR3 loop spans 13 amino acids. V lost 4 bases and J lost 7, with 13 bases in between. Here the CDR3 reads CASSSPGLIGYTF. DNA for the CDR3: TGTGCCAGCAGCTCCCCGGGGCTTATTGGCTACACCTTC. The full variable domain, in which reference TRBV7-2 and TRBJ1-2 provide the parts outside the CDR3, is GAGVSQSPSNKVTEKGKDVELRCDPISGHTALYWYRQSLGQGLEFLIYFQGNSAPDKSGLPSDRFSAERTGGSVSTLTIQRTQQEDSAVYLCASSSPGLIGYTFGSGTRLTVV.

This chain joins TRBV6-1 and TRBJ1-6, with D perhaps TRBD1 (5 bases). Germline V CDR1 and CDR2: MNHNS, SASEGT. The CDR3 spans 14 residues. Trimming left V 5 bases short and J 9 bases short, with 14 bases between. Here the CDR3 reads CASSQRQNISPLHF. The CDR3 DNA reads TGTGCCAGCAGTCAGCGACAGAACATTTCACCCCTCCACTTT.

This clonotype occurred a few times. The chain links TRBV10-3 to TRBJ1-2; 8 bases are a match to TRBD1. V shed 7 bases, J shed 1 base, and the junction held 8 bases outside the gene matches. This CDR3 is built from 15 residues. Germline V gives CDR1 ENHRY, CDR2 SYGVKD. The CDR3 sequence: CAITPGQGRNYGYTF. The CDR3 DNA reads as TGTGCCATCACCCCTGGACAGGGCCGTAACTATGGCTACACCTTC.

This clonotype has more than one count but fewer than ten. The J gene is TRBJ1-1, the V gene TRBV20-1, with D hard to call. Trimming stripped 3 bases from V and 4 bases from J, with 12 bases between. The CDR3 covers 13 residues. Germline V CDR1 and CDR2: DFQATT, SNEGSKA (reference sequence). CDR3: CSASLSGGTEAFF. CDR3 nucleotides: TGCAGTGCTAGCCTCTCCGGTGGCACTGAAGCTTTCTTT.

This clonotype was found a few times. The junction departs from germline at one end; a sequencing error may be responsible. The V and J genes are TRBV6-1 and TRBJ2-7, with a possible D match to TRBD1 (5 bases). Germline CDR1 and CDR2: MNHNS and SASEGT. The CDR3 length is 10 residues. CDR3: CASSEATVSF. The CDR3 DNA sequence: TGTGCCAGCAGTGAAGCGACAGTCTCCTTC.

The chain combines TRBV6-1 with TRBJ1-2; perhaps TRBD1 as D (5 bases). CDR1 MNHNS and CDR2 SASEGT come from the germline V gene. The V and J ends lost 8 bases and 5 bases respectively, with 15 bases between them. This CDR3 comprises 13 residues. In nucleotides, the CDR3 is TGTGCCAGCCTGTCGGGACGACTATATGGCTACACCTTC. Amino acid sequence: CASLSGRLYGYTF.

J is TRBJ1-2 and V is TRBV5-1; D is undetermined. The germline V and J ends were trimmed by 4 bases and 1 base, with 23 bases remaining between them. The CDR3 consists of 18 residues. Germline lookup yields CDR1 SGHRS and CDR2 YFSETQ. In nucleotides, the CDR3 is TGCGCCAGCAGCCCGGGAATGGATTCGCAGATCGGTAACTATGGCTACACCTTC. It specifies CASSPGMDSQIGNYGYTF.

This clonotype showed up just a few times. This chain links TRBV24-1 with TRBJ1-4, with 8 bases that match TRBD1. The junction had 6 bases not matched to a gene; V was cut back by 3 bases and J by 7 bases. CDR1 and CDR2 from the germline V gene are KGHDR and SFDVKD. This CDR3 region has 15 residues. CDR3 in DNA: TGTGCCACCAGTGATCCCGCTGGGACAGGTGAAAAACTGTTTTTT. Its translation: CATSDPAGTGEKLFF.

This clonotype occurred many times. V and J are TRBV12-3 or TRBV12-4 and TRBJ2-1; TRBD2 agrees at 9 bases. CDR3 size: 13 residues. The junction had 6 bases not matched to a gene; V was cut back by 6 bases and J by 9 bases. DNA for the CDR3: TGTGCCAGCAGCCCCAATAGCGGGAGTGAGCAGTTCTTC. As protein: CASSPNSGSEQFF.

In this sample, this clonotype turned up many times. The chain uses TRBV7-9 and TRBJ1-6; no clear D. V was clipped by 5 bases and J by 10 bases, with 12 bases between them. This CDR3 comprises 13 residues. Germline loops: CDR1 SEHNR, CDR2 FQNEAQ (reference sequence). The CDR3 sequence: CASSGSAGSPLHF. The CDR3 nucleotides are TGTGCCAGCAGCGGATCCGCCGGGTCACCCCTCCACTTT.

The chain is built from TRBV7-3 and TRBJ2-3; 12 bases are a match to TRBD1. CDR3 length: 16 amino acids. Trimming removed 5 bases from V and 8 bases from J; junction bases left unmatched: 11. Looked up from germline, CDR1 is SGHTA and CDR2 is FQGTGA. Here the CDR3 DNA reads TGTGCCAGCAGCACTACCGGGACAGGGGGCGTTGGTACGCAGTATTTT. It codes for CASSTTGTGGVGTQYF.

The gene calls are TRBV7-2 and TRBJ1-5; 9 bases map to TRBD1. The CDR3 spans 16 residues. Germline V gene lookup returns CDR1 SGHTA and CDR2 FQGNSA. Germline trimming cut 3 bases from V and 4 bases from J; bases unmatched to any gene: 7. The CDR3 reads CASSLEGQGTNQPQHF. CDR3 nucleotides: TGTGCCAGCAGCTTGGAAGGACAGGGGACGAATCAGCCCCAGCATTTT. Full variable domain (missing parts from reference TRBV7-2 and TRBJ1-5): GAGVSQSPSNKVTEKGKDVELRCDPISGHTALYWYRQSLGQGLEFLIYFQGNSAPDKSGLPSDRFSAERTGGSVSTLTIQRTQQEDSAVYLCASSLEGQGTNQPQHFGDGTRLSIL.

The V and J genes are TRBV7-2 and TRBJ1-5; D may be TRBD1 (5 bases). Trimming removed 1 base from V and 6 bases from J, with 16 bases in between. In germline, CDR1 is SGHTA, CDR2 FQGNSA. The CDR3 covers 16 residues. CDR3 amino acids: CASSLDSGRNGQPQHF. CDR3 DNA: TGTGCCAGCAGCTTAGATTCGGGGCGCAATGGTCAGCCCCAGCATTTT.

This clonotype was seen more than once but under ten times. V usage is TRBV19 and J usage is TRBJ2-1; perhaps TRBD1 as D (5 bases). Per the germline V gene, CDR1 is LNHDA and CDR2 is SQIVND (reference sequence). There are 15 residues in the CDR3. Deletions cut 2 bases from V and 4 bases from J, with 12 bases between. The CDR3 coding sequence is TGTGCCAGTAGTATAAGGCAGGGTCCATACAATGAGCAGTTCTTC. Protein: CASSIRQGPYNEQFF.

This clonotype was seen many times. CDR3 sequence (DNA): TGTGCCAGCAGCTTAACGAGAGATACGCAGTATTTT. The encoded protein is CASSLTRDTQYF. The chain links TRBV7-2 to TRBJ2-3; D gene ambiguous. CDR3 length equals 12 residues. Trimming pared 2 bases from V and 5 bases from J, leaving 5 bases between. Germline CDR1 reads SGHTA; CDR2 reads FQGNSA.

The V call is TRBV5-5, the J call TRBJ2-1; 8 bases match TRBD1. Germline values: CDR1 SGHKS, CDR2 YYEKEE (reference sequence). This CDR3 contains 15 residues. Trimming at V came to 5 bases and at J to 4 bases, leaving 8 bases not matched to a gene. CDR3: CASSRTGRLYNEQFF. The CDR3 nucleotides read TGTGCCAGCAGTCGGACAGGGCGTTTATACAATGAGCAGTTCTTC.

Ten or more counts support this clonotype. V usage is TRBV2 and J usage is TRBJ1-2; D is unresolved. The CDR3 covers 15 residues. In germline, CDR1 is SNHLY, CDR2 FYNNEI. Between the trimmed V and J ends, which lost 10 bases and 4 bases, there was a span of 22 bases. The CDR3 loop reads CANSKAVKQTYGYTF. CDR3 coding DNA: TGTGCCAACTCCAAGGCGGTTAAGCAAACCTATGGCTACACCTTC. The full variable domain, in which reference TRBV2 and TRBJ1-2 provide the parts outside the CDR3, is EPEVTQTPSHQVTQMGQEVILRCVPISNHLYFYWYRQILGQKVEFLVSFYNNEISEKSEIFDDQFSVERPDGSNFTLKIRSTKLEDSAMYFCANSKAVKQTYGYTFGSGTRLTVV.

A few counts support this clonotype. CDR3 protein: CASSQTGGSGANVLTF. The CDR3 DNA follows: TGCGCCAGCAGCCAAACAGGGGGCTCCGGGGCCAACGTCCTGACTTTC. This rearrangement joins TRBV4-3 to TRBJ2-6, with 9 bases fitting TRBD1. From germline, CDR1 is LGHNA and CDR2 YSLEER. The ends lost 2 bases at V and 4 bases at J; junction bases unmatched: 3. This CDR3 has 16 amino acids.

The J gene is TRBJ2-1, the V gene TRBV5-1, with a possible D match to TRBD2 (5 bases). Germline values: CDR1 SGHRS, CDR2 YFSETQ. The CDR3 has 14 amino acids. The V gene lost 4 bases and the J gene lost 3 bases, with 11 bases spanning the gap. In DNA form, the CDR3 reads TGCGCCAGCAGCACGGACTGGCGCTACAATGAGCAGTTCTTC. The encoded protein is CASSTDWRYNEQFF.

This clonotype has just a few counts. The chain has TRBV20-1 and TRBJ2-6; no reliable D call. The CDR3 is 13 amino acids. The germline V and J ends were trimmed by 3 bases and 2 bases, with 5 bases remaining between them. Germline CDR1 reads DFQATT; CDR2 reads SNEGSKA (reference sequence). The CDR3 here is CSARPAGANVLTF. The CDR3 DNA reads TGCAGTGCTAGGCCCGCTGGGGCCAACGTCCTGACTTTC.

This clonotype was seen more than once but under ten times. CDR3 nucleotides: TGTGCCAGCTCACCGAGCACGCTGAACACCGGGGAGCTGTTTTTT. It yields the protein CASSPSTLNTGELFF. The V and J genes are TRBV18 and TRBJ2-2, with D uncertain. The CDR3 covers 15 residues. Trimming removed 3 bases from V and 1 base from J, with 9 bases in between. Per germline, CDR1 KGHSH and CDR2 LQKENI.

Regarding this clonotype: The germline gene is not matched at one end of the junction; a read error may be the cause. This chain uses TRBV12-3 or TRBV12-4 with TRBJ2-5; 7 bases agree with TRBD1. The CDR3 runs 14 residues. In DNA form, the CDR3 reads TGTGCCAGCAGCTACAGGGGTGTCCAGGAGAACCAGTACTTC. This translates into CASSYRGVQENQYF.

This clonotype was recorded a few times. The rearrangement links TRBV11-3 to TRBJ2-5; 11 bases line up with TRBD1. The CDR3 totals 16 residues. V dropped 1 base and J dropped 5; count of bases not matched to a gene: 6. The V gene's germline CDR1 is SGHNT and CDR2 YENEEA. CDR3 loop: CASSLGDRGKKETQYF. The CDR3 bases are TGTGCCAGCAGCTTAGGGGACAGGGGGAAGAAGGAGACCCAGTACTTC.

This clonotype was seen a handful of times. In DNA, the CDR3 is TGCAGTGCTACGACAGGGCCCGAACAGCCCCAGCATTTT. It specifies CSATTGPEQPQHF. The chain combines TRBV20-1 with TRBJ1-5, with 7 nucleotides matching TRBD1. V dropped 4 bases and J dropped 7; count of bases not matched to a gene: 7. CDR3 length: 13 amino acids. Looked up from germline, CDR1 is DFQATT and CDR2 is SNEGSKA (reference sequence).